These 30 T cell receptor beta chains share one sample of origin, sequenced in a study of T cells in Graves' hyperthyroidism and ophthalmopathy. From RNA transcripts, TCR beta CDR3 regions were amplified. HTBI primers were employed in a first-round RT-PCR of the TCR CDR3. TCRdb recomputed calls from the multiplex PCR reads with MiXCR, one row per CDR3 protein. The sample has 450,000 to 600,000 distinct CDR3 sequences; 14% are singletons. Sequencing was carried out using blood. These receptors came from a woman in her thirties or forties with Graves' hyperthyroidism.

This clonotype has at least ten counts. V usage is TRBV30 and J usage is TRBJ2-7; D is undetermined. The length of the CDR3 is 13 residues. Looked up from germline, CDR1 is GTSNPN and CDR2 is SVGIG (reference sequence). V lost 0 bases, J lost 3 bases, and 9 bases lay in between. CDR3 loop: CAWSVGYLYEQYF. DNA for the CDR3: TGTGCCTGGAGTGTAGGATACCTCTACGAGCAGTACTTC. Full variable domain (missing parts from reference TRBV30 and TRBJ2-7): SQTIHQWPATLVQPVGSPLSLECTVEGTSNPNLYWYRQAAGRGLQLLFYSVGIGQISSEVPQNLSASRPQDRQFILSSKKLLLSDSGFYLCAWSVGYLYEQYFGPGTRLTVT.

The chain links TRBV6-1 to TRBJ1-5; TRBD1 is a possible D gene (6 bases). V was trimmed by 2 bases and J by 3 bases, leaving 11 bases between them. Germline CDR1 is MNHNS and CDR2 is SASEGT. CDR3 length equals 15 residues. Here the CDR3 DNA reads TGTGCCAGCAGTGAAAGGGGGGCTAACAATCAGCCCCAGCATTTT. Translated, it gives CASSERGANNQPQHF.

This clonotype was recorded many times. The gene calls are TRBV30 and TRBJ2-2; the D is unclear. The CDR3 loop spans 15 amino acids. Germline V gene lookup returns CDR1 GTSNPN and CDR2 SVGIG (reference sequence). V lost 3 bases, J lost 3 bases, and 14 bases lay in between. CDR3 sequence (DNA): TGTGCCTGGAGAGACCCGGGTCCGCACACCGGGGAGCTGTTTTTT. Its protein product is CAWRDPGPHTGELFF. The full variable domain, with the rest looked up from reference TRBV30 and TRBJ2-2, is SQTIHQWPATLVQPVGSPLSLECTVEGTSNPNLYWYRQAAGRGLQLLFYSVGIGQISSEVPQNLSASRPQDRQFILSSKKLLLSDSGFYLCAWRDPGPHTGELFFGEGSRLTVL.

The rearrangement uses TRBV6-2 or TRBV6-3 and TRBJ1-2; D is uncertain. This CDR3 is 12 amino acids long. CDR1 and CDR2 (germline): MNHEY, SVGEGT. The ends were cut back, 8 bases at V and 0 bases at J, with 7 bases in the middle. CDR3 sequence (DNA): TGTGCCAGCCTAACCCCTAACTATGGCTACACCTTC. Translating it yields CASLTPNYGYTF.

This clonotype was counted at least ten times. Written as DNA, the CDR3 is TGTGCCAGCAGCTTAGTGCGCGGGAGTATAGATACGCAGTATTTT. Encoded protein: CASSLVRGSIDTQYF. The J gene is TRBJ2-3, the V gene TRBV7-3; TRBD2 matches at 7 bases. Germline V lookup: CDR1 SGHTA, CDR2 FQGTGA. Losses at the gene ends were 2 bases for V and 5 bases for J; bases not matched to a gene: 7. CDR3 length: 15 residues.

The rearrangement links TRBV19 to TRBJ2-3; D assignment may be TRBD1 or TRBD2 (5 bases each). CDR3 length equals 16 residues. V lost 3 bases and J 2 bases, leaving 15 bases between the germline ends. CDR1 LNHDA and CDR2 SQIVND come from the germline V gene (reference sequence). The DNA of the CDR3 is TGTGCCAGTAGTATTTCCGGGACCAGCAACACAGATACGCAGTATTTT. Encoded protein: CASSISGTSNTDTQYF.

Many counts were recorded for this clonotype. The rearrangement joins TRBV12-3 or TRBV12-4 to TRBJ2-3, with 7 bases lining up with TRBD2. J was trimmed by 1 base and V by 6 bases; bases with no gene match: 16. The CDR3 covers 18 residues. The CDR3 loop is CASSDDSFGRARTDTQYF. In nucleotides, the CDR3 is TGTGCCAGCAGCGACGATAGTTTTGGGAGGGCCCGCACAGATACGCAGTATTTT.

In this sample, this clonotype turned up many times. The chain combines TRBV5-8 with TRBJ2-1; D remains ambiguous. Germline loops: CDR1 SGHTS, CDR2 YDEGEE. The CDR3 runs to 14 residues. V lost 0 bases, J lost 8 bases, and 12 bases lay in between. CDR3 sequence: CASSLAGIVYEQFF. Written as DNA, the CDR3 is TGTGCCAGCAGCTTGGCAGGAATTGTTTATGAGCAGTTCTTC.

This clonotype was found many times. CDR3 in DNA: TGCGCCAGCAGCTCGGGACTAGCGGGAGAAACAGATACGCAGTATTTT. Amino acid sequence: CASSSGLAGETDTQYF. The V gene is TRBV5-1, the J gene TRBJ2-3; TRBD2 matches at 14 bases. The CDR3 runs 16 residues. From germline, CDR1 is SGHRS and CDR2 YFSETQ. The J segment lost 3 bases and the V segment lost 3 bases, leaving 3 bases of the junction unmatched.

Many counts were recorded for this clonotype. The CDR3 nucleotides read TGTGCCAGCGTAACCGGGACAGGGGGCCCCTACGAGCAGTACTTC. Amino acids: CASVTGTGGPYEQYF. V and J are TRBV28 and TRBJ2-7; 12 bases line up with TRBD1. The CDR3 has 15 residues. Germline values: CDR1 MDHEN, CDR2 SYDVKM. Trimming removed 8 bases from V and 2 bases from J; junction bases left unmatched: 7.

V usage is TRBV5-1 and J usage is TRBJ2-2, with 8 positions matching TRBD1. From germline, CDR1 is SGHRS and CDR2 YFSETQ. V shed 6 bases, J shed 6 bases, and the junction held 13 bases outside the gene matches. CDR3 size: 16 residues. Here the CDR3 DNA reads TGCGCCAGCACCTCCCGGACAGGGAGTTACTCCGGGGAGCTGTTTTTT. Its translation: CASTSRTGSYSGELFF.

This clonotype was found once. V usage is TRBV19 and J usage is TRBJ2-1; 10 nucleotides align to TRBD2. The CDR3 extends over 16 amino acids. V was clipped by 3 bases and J by 5 bases; unmatched bases: 7. Germline assignment: CDR1 LNHDA and CDR2 SQIVND (reference sequence). The CDR3 DNA follows: TGTGCCAGTAGTATCTACAGCGGGAGGGCCCACAATGAGCAGTTCTTC. Protein product: CASSIYSGRAHNEQFF.

This clonotype was seen only a few times. This chain links TRBV25-1 with TRBJ2-3, with 15 bases identical to TRBD2. The trim removed 5 bases at V and 5 bases at J, leaving 8 bases unmatched. There are 17 residues in the CDR3. The germline gives CDR1 MGHDK, CDR2 SYGVNS. CDR3 in amino acids: CASSSRGLAGGRDTQYF. The DNA of the CDR3 is TGTGCCAGCAGTTCCCGGGGACTAGCGGGAGGTAGAGATACGCAGTATTTT.

The chain has TRBV9 and TRBJ2-1; D is tentatively TRBD1 or TRBD2 (5 bases each). Germline V gives CDR1 SGDLS, CDR2 YYNGEE. V lost 4 bases, J lost 9 bases, and 17 bases lay in between. CDR3 length: 14 residues. The CDR3 sequence is CASSIGTPGSEQFF. The CDR3 bases are TGTGCCAGCAGCATCGGGACCCCCGGTAGTGAGCAGTTCTTC.

The chain links TRBV6-1 to TRBJ2-1; TRBD1 matches at 8 bases. The CDR3 spans 12 residues. The J segment lost 12 bases and the V segment lost 5 bases, leaving 6 bases of the junction unmatched. Germline V gene lookup returns CDR1 MNHNS and CDR2 SASEGT. The CDR3: CASSSQGAGQFF. The DNA for the CDR3 is TGTGCCAGCAGTTCGCAGGGGGCTGGGCAGTTCTTC.

The sample holds many counts of this clonotype. The V and J genes are TRBV18 and TRBJ2-5; 7 bases match TRBD2. Per germline, CDR1 KGHSH and CDR2 LQKENI. The CDR3 loop spans 14 amino acids. V dropped 6 bases and J dropped 2; count of bases not matched to a gene: 6. CDR3 DNA sequence: TGTGCCAGCTCGCCGGGACTACTTCAAGAGACCCAGTACTTC. Translating gives CASSPGLLQETQYF.

The chain carries TRBV12-3 or TRBV12-4 and TRBJ2-7; 9 nucleotides agree with TRBD2. CDR3 size: 15 residues. V shed 5 bases and J 1 base; nucleotides not matched to a gene: 6. The chain's CDR3 is CASSVGLARSYEQYF. The CDR3, as DNA: TGTGCCAGCAGTGTGGGACTAGCTAGGTCCTACGAGCAGTACTTC.

This clonotype turned up a few times. The chain couples TRBV29-1 to TRBJ2-2; 7 nucleotides agree with TRBD1. This CDR3 spans 12 amino acids. In germline, CDR1 is SQVTM, CDR2 ANQGSEA. Trimming at V came to 5 bases and at J to 4 bases, leaving 1 base not matched to a gene. CDR3 DNA: TGCAGCGTTTGGGACAGCACCGGGGAGCTGTTTTTT. It translates to CSVWDSTGELFF.

In this sample, this clonotype turned up many times. The J gene is TRBJ1-2, the V gene TRBV12-3 or TRBV12-4; possible D gene TRBD1, 6 bases. With 6 bases removed from V and 7 bases from J, the gap between germline ends came to 21 bases. The CDR3 runs 15 residues. CDR3 sequence: CASRYSGTRNRGYTF. CDR3 nucleotide sequence: TGTGCCAGCAGATACTCCGGGACAAGAAACCGTGGCTACACCTTC.

Details on this clonotype: The final CDR3 position lacks the conserved phenylalanine or tryptophan, pointing to a likely read error. V is TRBV7-3 and J is TRBJ1-2; no clear D gene. Per germline, CDR1 SGHTA and CDR2 FQGTGA. The CDR3 is 15 amino acids. The ends were cut back, 5 bases at V and 0 bases at J, with 13 bases in the middle. As DNA, the CDR3 is TGTGCCAGCAGCGAAACCACAATAGCTAACTATGGCTACACCTTA. Protein product: CASSETTIANYGYTL.

This clonotype was seen many times. The CDR3 loop reads CASSLRTGSGANVLTF. CDR3 bases: TGTGCCAGCAGCTTACGGACAGGCTCAGGGGCCAACGTCCTGACTTTC. This chain uses TRBV7-2 with TRBJ2-6, with TRBD1 matching over 7 bases. Per the germline V gene, CDR1 is SGHTA and CDR2 is FQGNSA. CDR3 length equals 16 residues. V shed 2 bases, J shed 4 bases, and the junction held 5 bases outside the gene matches.

J is TRBJ2-3 and V is TRBV25-1; no definite D call. Trimming left V 3 bases short and J 1 base short, with 11 bases between. This CDR3 is built from 15 residues. The germline V gene encodes CDR1 MGHDK and CDR2 SYGVNS. This chain's CDR3 is CASSDSGVRTDTQYF. CDR3 bases: TGTGCCAGCAGTGATTCTGGGGTCCGCACAGATACGCAGTATTTT.

This clonotype was detected only a few times. This chain joins TRBV14 and TRBJ2-1, with TRBD1 matching 9 bases. Germline CDR1 and CDR2: SGHDN and FVKESK. The CDR3 is made up of 14 amino acids. The V segment lost 4 bases and the J segment 5 bases; nucleotides outside the gene matches: 3. CDR3 sequence: CASSPRQGDNEQFF. The CDR3 DNA is TGTGCCAGCAGCCCTCGACAGGGGGACAATGAGCAGTTCTTC.

This clonotype was counted at least ten times. The rearrangement uses TRBV12-3 or TRBV12-4 and TRBJ2-7; the D gene is possibly TRBD1 (7 bases). Trimming cost V 1 base and J 7 bases, with 20 bases left between them. The CDR3 is 16 amino acids. CDR3 residues: CASSLGLEGAWKEQYF. CDR3 DNA sequence: TGTGCCAGCAGTTTAGGGTTGGAGGGGGCATGGAAGGAGCAGTACTTC.

This clonotype was observed a handful of times. J is TRBJ1-2 and V is TRBV2; D is unresolved. The V end was cut by 1 base, the J end by 8 bases, with 11 bases between. Germline V lookup: CDR1 SNHLY, CDR2 FYNNEI. This CDR3 is built from 13 residues. The CDR3 loop is CASSEVRERGYTF. The CDR3 DNA follows: TGTGCCAGCAGTGAAGTTAGGGAACGAGGCTACACCTTC.

The V call is TRBV12-3 or TRBV12-4, the J call TRBJ2-5; 7 nucleotides line up with TRBD1. The junction had 5 bases not matched to a gene; V was cut back by 1 base and J by 6 bases. This CDR3 region has 14 residues. This CDR3 is CASSLGQGEQTQYF. The DNA for the CDR3 is TGTGCCAGCAGTTTAGGACAGGGCGAGCAGACCCAGTACTTC.

This sequence joins TRBV2 and TRBJ1-5; D is ambiguous. The germline gives CDR1 SNHLY, CDR2 FYNNEI. V gave up 0 bases and J gave up 0 bases, with 6 bases separating them. The CDR3 contains 15 residues. The CDR3 here is CASSEALGSNQPQHF. The CDR3 region has the DNA TGTGCCAGCAGTGAAGCACTGGGTAGCAATCAGCCCCAGCATTTT.

This chain joins TRBV3-1 and TRBJ2-7; TRBD2 matches at 9 bases. J was trimmed by 1 base and V by 4 bases; bases with no gene match: 8. CDR1 and CDR2 (germline): LGHDT, YNNKEL (reference sequence). This CDR3 contains 16 residues. This chain's CDR3 is CASSRILAGISYEQYF. The CDR3 nucleotides are TGTGCCAGCAGCCGTATCCTAGCGGGAATTTCCTACGAGCAGTACTTC.

This clonotype was found many times. The chain recombines TRBV2 with TRBJ1-5, with 7 bases lining up with TRBD1. The CDR3 loop spans 15 amino acids. Per the germline V gene, CDR1 is SNHLY and CDR2 is FYNNEI. V lost 6 bases to trimming and J lost 7 bases; unmatched junction nucleotides: 12. This CDR3 is CASRVDRAQGQPQHF. Written as DNA, the CDR3 is TGTGCCAGCAGGGTAGACAGGGCCCAGGGGCAGCCCCAGCATTTT.

The gene calls are TRBV6-4 and TRBJ2-2, with 10 bases fitting TRBD2. The CDR3 has 17 amino acids. The V and J ends lost 3 bases and 1 base, in that order; junction bases with no gene match: 5. CDR1 and CDR2 from the germline V gene are MRHNA and SNTAGT. The CDR3 is CASSESSGSLNTGELFF. CDR3 DNA sequence: TGTGCCAGCAGTGAGTCTAGCGGGAGCCTGAACACCGGGGAGCTGTTTTTT.